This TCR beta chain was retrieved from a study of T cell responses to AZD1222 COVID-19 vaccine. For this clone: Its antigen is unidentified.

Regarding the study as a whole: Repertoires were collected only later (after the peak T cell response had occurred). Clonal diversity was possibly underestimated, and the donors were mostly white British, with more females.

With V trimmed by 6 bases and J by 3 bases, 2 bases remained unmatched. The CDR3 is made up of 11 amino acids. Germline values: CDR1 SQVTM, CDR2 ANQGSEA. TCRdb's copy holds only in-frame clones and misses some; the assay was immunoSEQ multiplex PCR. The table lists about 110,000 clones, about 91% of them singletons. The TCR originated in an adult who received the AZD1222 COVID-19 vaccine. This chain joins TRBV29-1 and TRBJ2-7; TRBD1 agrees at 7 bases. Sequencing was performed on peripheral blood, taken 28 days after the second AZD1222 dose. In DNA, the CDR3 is TGCAGCGTCCACAGGGGCTACGAGCAGTACTTC. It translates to CSVHRGYEQYF.